A single sample is the source of the 20 T cell receptor beta chains below, sequenced in a study of persistence of HIV-infected CD4 T cells. Overlapping HIV-1 Gag 15-mer peptides at 0.95 to 1 ug per peptide per mL were used. Sorted nonresponding memory CD4+ T cells were CD40L-negative, CD69-negative, CD45RO-high. This was the immunoSEQ version 4 assay in survey mode. The assay was immunoSEQ multiplex PCR, and TCRdb's table has in-frame clones only and misses some. The table lists some 58,000 clones, 70% to 75% of them singletons. Their specific antigens are unknown. This material consisted of CD4+ T cells sorted from PBMCs after roughly 19-hour stimulation, taken from a patient who received antiretroviral therapy. These receptors came from an adult man with HIV who was CMV-seropositive.

V usage is TRBV10-3 and J usage is TRBJ1-6; no clear D gene. Trimming took off 4 bases at V and 6 bases at J, with 7 bases between the two ends. Germline V gene lookup returns CDR1 ENHRY and CDR2 SYGVKD. The CDR3 runs to 13 residues. For the CDR3, the DNA is TGTGCCATCAGTGGGACCCTTAATTCACCCCTCCACTTT. It specifies CAISGTLNSPLHF.

This clone came up a few times. This chain uses TRBV7-9 with TRBJ2-3; weak D call: TRBD1 (5 bases). The length of the CDR3 is 16 residues. Germline values: CDR1 SEHNR, CDR2 FQNEAQ (reference sequence). V was shortened by 4 bases and J by 3 bases, with 17 bases between the two germline ends. The CDR3 nucleotides are TGTGCCAGCAGCTACAAGGCCGGTCAGGGTACAGATACGCAGTATTTT. It translates to CASSYKAGQGTDTQYF.

This clone was counted a few times. V gene TRBV28 combines with J gene TRBJ1-2, with a tentative D call TRBD1 (6 bases). Germline loops: CDR1 MDHEN, CDR2 SYDVKM. The CDR3 is 12 residues long. The CDR3 sequence: CAGGASNYGYTF. The DNA of the CDR3 is TGTGCTGGGGGGGCTTCTAACTATGGCTACACCTTC.

This clone was counted a single time. V and J are TRBV20-1 and TRBJ2-3, with D unresolved. CDR1 DFQATT and CDR2 SNEGSKA come from the germline V gene (reference sequence). Trimming removed 5 bases at V and 4 bases at J, with 4 bases between. This CDR3 spans 10 amino acids. The CDR3 sequence is CSAWADTQYF. CDR3 coding DNA: TGCAGTGCTTGGGCAGATACGCAGTATTTT.

The chain recombines TRBV12-3 or TRBV12-4 with TRBJ2-1, with unresolved D. The CDR3 sequence is 10 residues long. V lost 11 bases, J lost 8 bases, and 10 bases lay in between. The CDR3 DNA sequence: TGTGCCTGCTCTCGGGATGAGCAGTTCTTC. As protein: CACSRDEQFF.

The V and J genes are TRBV5-1 and TRBJ2-7, with 12 positions matching TRBD1. This CDR3 comprises 15 residues. Trimming cost V 9 bases and J 7 bases; bases outside gene matches: 14. Germline V lookup: CDR1 SGHRS, CDR2 YFSETQ. The CDR3 is CATHERPGQGAEQYF. The CDR3 region has the DNA TGCGCCACCCACGAGAGGCCGGGACAGGGGGCAGAGCAGTACTTC. The full variable domain, its missing parts supplied by reference TRBV5-1 and TRBJ2-7, is KAGVTQTPRYLIKTRGQQVTLSCSPISGHRSVSWYQQTPGQGLQFLFEYFSETQRNKGNFPGRFSGRQFSNSRSEMNVSTLELGDSALYLCATHERPGQGAEQYFGPGTRLTVT.

This chain connects TRBV5-1 to TRBJ2-1; D may be TRBD1 (6 bases). Trimming stripped 0 bases from V and 5 bases from J, with 15 bases between. Germline CDR1 SGHRS, CDR2 YFSETQ. CDR3 length: 16 amino acids. CDR3 sequence (DNA): TGCGCCAGCAGCTTGGCCGACAGGTCCTACAACAATGAGCAGTTCTTC. Protein product: CASSLADRSYNNEQFF.

V and J are TRBV28 and TRBJ2-7; TRBD1 might be the D (6 bases). The CDR3 runs to 14 residues. The V and J ends lost 5 bases and 12 bases respectively, with 23 bases between them. Germline assignment: CDR1 MDHEN and CDR2 SYDVKM. The CDR3 loop reads CASSASGARGRGYF. In nucleotides, the CDR3 is TGTGCCAGCAGTGCCTCCGGGGCCAGGGGTCGGGGGTACTTC. Looking up the rest from reference TRBV28 and TRBJ2-7 gives the full variable domain: DVKVTQSSRYLVKRTGEKVFLECVQDMDHENMFWYRQDPGLGLRLIYFSYDVKMKEKGDIPEGYSVSREKKERFSLILESASTNQTSMYLCASSASGARGRGYFGPGTRLTVT.

V is TRBV5-1 and J is TRBJ1-1, with D maybe TRBD1 (6 bases). The CDR3 covers 11 residues. Trimming cost V 6 bases and J 7 bases, with 10 bases left between them. CDR1 SGHRS and CDR2 YFSETQ come from the germline V gene. The DNA for the CDR3 is TGCGCCAGCAAGTTGGACAGTGAAGCTTTCTTT. It specifies CASKLDSEAFF.

The chain employs TRBV19 and TRBJ2-2, with a possible D match to TRBD1 (5 bases). The CDR3 contains 15 residues. Trimming pared 2 bases from V and 8 bases from J, leaving 15 bases between. Germline loops: CDR1 LNHDA, CDR2 SQIVND (reference sequence). This CDR3 is CASSIIPRRAGELFF. The CDR3 nucleotides read TGTGCCAGTAGTATAATCCCTCGCAGGGCTGGGGAGCTGTTTTTT.

The chain recombines TRBV6-6 with TRBJ2-6; 9 positions agree with TRBD1. V trimming: 10 bases; J trimming: 3 bases; junction bases outside the gene matches: 7. This CDR3 is built from 15 residues. The germline CDR1 and CDR2 sequences are MNHNY and SVGAGI (reference sequence). This CDR3 is CATGTGLSGANVLTF. As DNA, the CDR3 is TGTGCCACCGGGACAGGGCTCAGTGGGGCCAACGTCCTGACTTTC.

The chain links TRBV10-3 to TRBJ2-3; no firm D call. Germline V CDR1 and CDR2: ENHRY, SYGVKD. There are 14 residues in the CDR3. V gave up 0 bases and J gave up 5 bases, with 9 bases separating them. CDR3 region: CAISESFNRDTQYF. The CDR3 region has the DNA TGTGCCATCAGTGAGTCGTTCAACAGAGATACGCAGTATTTT.

This chain uses TRBV9 with TRBJ2-2, with D perhaps given as TRBD1 or TRBD2 (5 bases each). CDR1 is SGDLS and CDR2 is YYNGEE in the germline V gene. Trimming stripped 0 bases from V and 1 base from J, with 19 bases between. The length of the CDR3 is 19 residues. For the CDR3, the DNA is TGTGCCAGCAGCGTAGCTACGGGGCTGCAAAGAGGGAACACCGGGGAGCTGTTTTTT. Amino acid sequence: CASSVATGLQRGNTGELFF. Full variable domain (missing parts from reference TRBV9 and TRBJ2-2): DSGVTQTPKHLITATGQRVTLRCSPRSGDLSVYWYQQSLDQGLQFLIQYYNGEERAKGNILERFSAQQFPDLHSELNLSSLELGDSALYFCASSVATGLQRGNTGELFFGEGSRLTVL.

There are a few counts of this clone. The rearrangement joins TRBV9 to TRBJ2-1; D remains unclear. This CDR3 spans 14 amino acids. Trimming shortened V by 0 bases and J by 4 bases, and 8 bases separated the two germline ends. Germline-derived CDR1 and CDR2 are SGDLS and YYNGEE. The DNA for the CDR3 is TGTGCCAGCAGCGTAGAATCAGGTTACAATGAGCAGTTCTTC. Its translation is CASSVESGYNEQFF.

In nucleotides, the CDR3 is TGTGCCAGCAGCCCGGGGACACAGGGTCCCAATCAGCCCCAGCATTTT. This translates into CASSPGTQGPNQPQHF. The V gene is TRBV7-9, the J gene TRBJ1-5, with a tentative D call TRBD1 (6 bases). The V gene's germline CDR1 is SEHNR and CDR2 FQNEAQ (reference sequence). Trimming pared 5 bases from V and 3 bases from J, leaving 17 bases between. The CDR3 loop spans 16 amino acids. Full variable domain (missing parts from reference TRBV7-9 and TRBJ1-5): DTGVSQNPRHKITKRGQNVTFRCDPISEHNRLYWYRQTLGQGPEFLTYFQNEAQLEKSRLLSDRFSAERPKGSFSTLEIQRTEQGDSAMYLCASSPGTQGPNQPQHFGDGTRLSIL.

V is TRBV27 and J is TRBJ2-6, with D unclear. V lost 4 bases to trimming and J lost 4 bases, with 8 bases between them. The CDR3 is made up of 14 amino acids. Per germline, CDR1 MNHEY and CDR2 SMNVEV (reference sequence). CDR3 amino acids: CASSSSDGANVLTF. For the CDR3, the DNA is TGTGCCAGCAGTTCCTCGGACGGGGCCAACGTCCTGACTTTC.

The count of this clone is one. V usage is TRBV2 and J usage is TRBJ2-1; TRBD1 agrees at 7 bases. CDR1 and CDR2 (germline): SNHLY, FYNNEI. The CDR3 runs to 17 residues. The V and J ends lost 5 bases and 0 bases, in that order; junction bases with no gene match: 10. DNA of the CDR3: TGTGCCAGCAGTTCACAGGGGTCAACTATCTCCTACAATGAGCAGTTCTTC. It is translated as CASSSQGSTISYNEQFF.

The chain has TRBV2 and TRBJ1-1, with TRBD1 matching 10 bases. With V trimmed by 8 bases and J by 5 bases, 5 bases remained unmatched. This CDR3 is 13 amino acids long. Germline V gene sequence: CDR1 SNHLY, CDR2 FYNNEI. DNA for the CDR3: TGTGCCAGCCTCCGGACAGGGGGGACTGAAGCTTTCTTT. Encoded protein: CASLRTGGTEAFF.

The V call is TRBV19, the J call TRBJ1-4; D call uncertain. The V gene lost 1 base and the J gene lost 0 bases, with 6 bases spanning the gap. Per germline, CDR1 LNHDA and CDR2 SQIVND (reference sequence). This CDR3 contains 15 residues. DNA for the CDR3: TGTGCCAGTAGTATAGGGGTTTCAACTAATGAAAAACTGTTTTTT. Its protein product is CASSIGVSTNEKLFF.

The chain links TRBV24-1 to TRBJ2-3; D not certain. The CDR3 covers 11 residues. V was clipped by 6 bases and J by 2 bases, with 2 bases between them. The germline V gene encodes CDR1 KGHDR and CDR2 SFDVKD. The CDR3 loop reads CATSYTDTQYF. CDR3 DNA sequence: TGTGCCACCAGTTACACAGATACGCAGTATTTT.